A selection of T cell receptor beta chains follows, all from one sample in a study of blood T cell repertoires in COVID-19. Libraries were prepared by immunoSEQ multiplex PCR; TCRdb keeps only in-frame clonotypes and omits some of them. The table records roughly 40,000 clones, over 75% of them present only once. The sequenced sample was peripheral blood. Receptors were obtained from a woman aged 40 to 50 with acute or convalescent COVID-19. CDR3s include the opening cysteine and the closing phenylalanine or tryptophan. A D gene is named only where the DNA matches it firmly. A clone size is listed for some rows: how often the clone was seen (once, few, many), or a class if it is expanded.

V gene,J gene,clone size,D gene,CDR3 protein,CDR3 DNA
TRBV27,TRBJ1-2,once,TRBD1,CASSPYRTGGYGYTF,TGTGCCAGCAGTCCCTACCGGACAGGGGGCTATGGCTACACCTTC
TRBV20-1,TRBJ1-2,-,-,CSASLQQGFYGYTF,TGCAGTGCTAGTCTCCAACAGGGATTCTATGGCTACACCTTC
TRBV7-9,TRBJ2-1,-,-,CASSPPRVYNEQFF,TGTGCCAGCAGCCCCCCACGAGTCTACAATGAGCAGTTCTTC
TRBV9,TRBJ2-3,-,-,CASSVNLREISSTDTQYF,TGTGCCAGCAGCGTAAACCTGAGGGAGATATCTAGCACAGATACGCAGTATTTT
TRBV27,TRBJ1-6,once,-,CASSSLPQGSSPLHF,TGTGCCAGCAGTTCCCTCCCACAGGGTAGTTCACCCCTCCACTTT
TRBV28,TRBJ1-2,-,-,CASSWSYGYTF,TGTGCCAGCAGTTGGAGCTATGGCTACACCTTC
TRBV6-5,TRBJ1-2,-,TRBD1,CASRQDRETNYGYTF,TGTGCCAGCAGGCAAGACAGGGAAACTAACTATGGCTACACCTTC
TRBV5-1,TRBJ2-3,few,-,CASSFLAFTDTQYF,TGCGCCAGCAGCTTTCTTGCGTTCACAGATACGCAGTATTTT
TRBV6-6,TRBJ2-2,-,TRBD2,CASSWLAGSVGELFF,TGTGCCAGCAGTTGGCTAGCGGGATCTGTTGGGGAGCTGTTTTTT
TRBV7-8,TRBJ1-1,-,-,CASSRTEGVAEAFF,TGTGCCAGCAGCCGGACCGAGGGGGTGGCTGAAGCTTTCTTT
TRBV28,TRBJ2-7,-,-,CASSFRGYEQYF,TGTGCCAGCAGTTTTCGGGGTTACGAGCAGTACTTC
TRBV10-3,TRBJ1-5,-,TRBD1,CAISGGDREVGQPQHF,TGTGCCATCAGTGGGGGAGACAGGGAGGTAGGGCAGCCCCAGCATTTT
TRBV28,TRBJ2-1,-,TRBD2,CASSPGLAGNEQFF,TGTGCCAGCAGCCCCGGACTAGCGGGGAATGAGCAGTTCTTC
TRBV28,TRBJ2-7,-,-,CASSVLGTYSTYEQYF,TGTGCCAGCAGCGTATTGGGGACATACTCAACCTACGAGCAGTACTTC
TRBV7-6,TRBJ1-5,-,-,CASSSIGDYSNQPQHF,TGTGCCAGCAGCTCAATAGGAGACTATAGCAATCAGCCCCAGCATTTT